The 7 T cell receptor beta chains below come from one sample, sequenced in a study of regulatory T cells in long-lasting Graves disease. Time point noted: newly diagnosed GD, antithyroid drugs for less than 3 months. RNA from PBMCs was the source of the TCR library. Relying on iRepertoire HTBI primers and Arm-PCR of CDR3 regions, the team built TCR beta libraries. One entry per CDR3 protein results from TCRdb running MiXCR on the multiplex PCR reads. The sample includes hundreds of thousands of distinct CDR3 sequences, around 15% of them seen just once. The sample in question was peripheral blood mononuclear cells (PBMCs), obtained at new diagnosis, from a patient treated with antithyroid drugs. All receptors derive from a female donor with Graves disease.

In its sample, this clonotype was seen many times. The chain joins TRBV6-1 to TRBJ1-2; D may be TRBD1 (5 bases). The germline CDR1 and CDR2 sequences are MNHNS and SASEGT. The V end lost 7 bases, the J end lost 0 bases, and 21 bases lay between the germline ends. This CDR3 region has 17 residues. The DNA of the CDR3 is TGTGCCAGCAATCCTACCTTACCGGGACCGACTAACTATGGCTACACCTTC. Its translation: CASNPTLPGPTNYGYTF.

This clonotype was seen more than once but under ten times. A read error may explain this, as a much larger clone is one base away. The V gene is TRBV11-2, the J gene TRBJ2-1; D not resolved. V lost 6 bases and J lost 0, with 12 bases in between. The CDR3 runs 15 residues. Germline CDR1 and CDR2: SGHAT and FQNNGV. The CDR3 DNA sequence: TGTGCCAGCAGTAATACACGAGCCTCCTACAATGAGCAGTTCTTC. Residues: CASSNTRASYNEQFF. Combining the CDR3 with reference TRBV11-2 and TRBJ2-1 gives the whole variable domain EAGVAQSPRYKIIEKRQSVAFWCNPISGHATLYWYQQILGQGPKLLIQFQNNGVVDDSQLPKDRFSAERLKGVDSTLKIQPAKLEDSAVYLCASSNTRASYNEQFFGPGTRLTVL.

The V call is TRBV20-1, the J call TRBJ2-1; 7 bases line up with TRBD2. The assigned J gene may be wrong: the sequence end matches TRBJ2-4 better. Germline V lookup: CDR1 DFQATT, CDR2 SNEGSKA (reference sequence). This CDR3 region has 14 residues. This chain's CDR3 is CSARDVGGVEIQYF. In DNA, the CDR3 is TGCAGTGCTAGAGATGTGGGGGGGGTTGAGATTCAGTACTTC.

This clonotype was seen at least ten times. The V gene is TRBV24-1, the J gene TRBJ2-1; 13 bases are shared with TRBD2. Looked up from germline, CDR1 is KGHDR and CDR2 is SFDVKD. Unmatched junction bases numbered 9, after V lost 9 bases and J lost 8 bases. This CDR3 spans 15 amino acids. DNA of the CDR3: TGTGCCACCGGGGTTACTAGCGGGAGGGATTATGAGCAGTTCTTC. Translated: CATGVTSGRDYEQFF.

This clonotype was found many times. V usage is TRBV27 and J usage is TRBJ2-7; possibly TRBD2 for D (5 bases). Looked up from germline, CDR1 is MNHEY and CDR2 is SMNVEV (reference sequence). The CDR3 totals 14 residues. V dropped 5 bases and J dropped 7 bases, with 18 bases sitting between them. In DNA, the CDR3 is TGTGCCAGCAGTGCTAGCTTTCAGCCGGGAGAGCAGTACTTC. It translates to CASSASFQPGEQYF.

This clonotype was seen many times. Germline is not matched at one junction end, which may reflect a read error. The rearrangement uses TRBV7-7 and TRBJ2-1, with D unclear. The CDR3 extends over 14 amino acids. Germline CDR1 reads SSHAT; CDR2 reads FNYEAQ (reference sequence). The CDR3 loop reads CASSLGEEWGEQFF. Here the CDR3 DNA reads TGTGCTAGCAGCTTAGGCGAGGAATGGGGTGAGCAGTTCTTC.

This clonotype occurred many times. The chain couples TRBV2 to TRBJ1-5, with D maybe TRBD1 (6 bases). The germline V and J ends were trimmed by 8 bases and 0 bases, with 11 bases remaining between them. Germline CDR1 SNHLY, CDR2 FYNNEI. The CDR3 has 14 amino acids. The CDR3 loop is CASVDSYSNQPQHF. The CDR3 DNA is TGTGCCAGCGTGGACAGTTATAGCAATCAGCCCCAGCATTTT.